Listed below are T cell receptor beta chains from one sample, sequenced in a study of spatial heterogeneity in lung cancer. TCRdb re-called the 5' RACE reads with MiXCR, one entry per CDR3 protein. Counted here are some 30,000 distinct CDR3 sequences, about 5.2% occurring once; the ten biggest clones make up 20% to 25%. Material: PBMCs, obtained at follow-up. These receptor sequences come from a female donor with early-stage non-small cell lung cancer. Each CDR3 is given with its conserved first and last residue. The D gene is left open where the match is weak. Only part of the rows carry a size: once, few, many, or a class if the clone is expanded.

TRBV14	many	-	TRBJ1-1	TGTGCCAGCAGCCAAGTGCGTATATCGGGGAACACTGAAGCTTTCTTT	CASSQVRISGNTEAFF
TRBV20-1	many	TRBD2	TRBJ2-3	TGCAGTGCTAGGGGGACTAGCGGTCTCACAGATACGCAGTATTTT	CSARGTSGLTDTQYF
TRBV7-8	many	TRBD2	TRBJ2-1	TGTGCCAGCAGCCCCGAACCGGGACTAAGTAAAAATGAGCAGTTCTTC	CASSPEPGLSKNEQFF
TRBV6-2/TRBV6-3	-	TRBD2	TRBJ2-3	TGTGCCAGCAGTTACTCGAGACTAGCGGGAGATACGCAGTATTTT	CASSYSRLAGDTQYF
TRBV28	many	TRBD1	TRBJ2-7	TGTGCCAGCAGTCCTCCCGGACAGGGGGGTCGAGAGCAGTACTTC	CASSPPGQGGREQYF
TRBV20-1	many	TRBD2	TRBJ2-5	TGCAGTGCTGGAACGGGGGGGAAACAAGAGACCCAGTACTTC	CSAGTGGKQETQYF
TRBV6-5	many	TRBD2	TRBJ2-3	TGTGCCAGCAGTTCCGGGGGGAGGGGCACAGATACGCAGTATTTT	CASSSGGRGTDTQYF
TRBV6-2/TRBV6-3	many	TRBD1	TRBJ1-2	TGTGCCAGCAATTACGGGACAGGGGATCGGTATGGCTACACCTTC	CASNYGTGDRYGYTF
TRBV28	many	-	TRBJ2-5	TGTGCCAGCAGTTTGTCAGGCCCCGGGGCCCAGTACTTC	CASSLSGPGAQYF
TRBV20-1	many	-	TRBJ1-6	TGCAGTGCCTCGAACCTTTATAATTCACCCCTCCACTTT	CSASNLYNSPLHF
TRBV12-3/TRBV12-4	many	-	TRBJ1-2	TGTGCCAGCAGTTTGGGTAGTGGCTACACCTTC	CASSLGSGYTF
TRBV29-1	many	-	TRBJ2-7	TGCAGCGTTGTAGAGCCAGGCCTGGTCGAGCAGTACTTC	CSVVEPGLVEQYF
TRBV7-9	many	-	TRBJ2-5	TGTGCCAGCAGCTTAGGGGTTCAAGAGACCCAGTACTTC	CASSLGVQETQYF
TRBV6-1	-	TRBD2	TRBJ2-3	TGTGCCAGCAGTGAATTATTGGGACTACGAACAGATACGCAGTATTTT	CASSELLGLRTDTQYF
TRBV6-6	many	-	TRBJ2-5	TGTGCCAGCAGTGCCGAACTCCAGTACCAAGAGACCCAGTACTTC	CASSAELQYQETQYF
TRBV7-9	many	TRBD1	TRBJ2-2	TGTGCCAGCGGCGGAGGACAGGGCAGGAACACCGGGGAGCTGTTTTTT	CASGGGQGRNTGELFF
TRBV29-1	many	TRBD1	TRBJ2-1	TGCAGCGTTGCCCCCTTGACAGGGCATTCCTACAATGAGCAGTTCTTC	CSVAPLTGHSYNEQFF
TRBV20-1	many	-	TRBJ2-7	TGCAGTGCTAGAGGGGGCGCAGGGGTGGGATACGAGCAGTACTTC	CSARGGAGVGYEQYF
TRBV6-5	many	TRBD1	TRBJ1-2	TGTGCCAGCAGTGCCCGGGACAGGGGCTATGGCTACACCTTC	CASSARDRGYGYTF
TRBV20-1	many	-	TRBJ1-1	TGCAGTGCTAGTGTTGGCGGCCGAGGGACTGAAGCTTTCTTT	CSASVGGRGTEAFF
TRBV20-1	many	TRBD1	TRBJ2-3	TGCAGTGCTAGACTGACAGGGGGCCGTACAGATACGCAGTATTTT	CSARLTGGRTDTQYF
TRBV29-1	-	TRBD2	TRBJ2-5	TGCAGCGTCAGGACTAGCGGCCAAGAGACCCAGTACTTC	CSVRTSGQETQYF
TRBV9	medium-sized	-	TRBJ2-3	TGTGCCAGCAGTCCCAACGTGGTCCCCCCCACAGATGGTACGCAGTATTTT	CASSPNVVPPTDGTQYF
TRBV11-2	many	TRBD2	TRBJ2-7	TGTGCCAGCAGCTTAGAAGGGACTAGCTTCTACGAGCAGTACTTC	CASSLEGTSFYEQYF
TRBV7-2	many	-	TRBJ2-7	TGTGCCAGCAGCGTAGGGACGGCCAGCTCCTACGAGCAGTACTTC	CASSVGTASSYEQYF
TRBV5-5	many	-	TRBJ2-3	TGTGCCAGCAGCGCCGAATGGGGGGCAGATACGCAGTATTTT	CASSAEWGADTQYF
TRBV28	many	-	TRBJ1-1	TGTGCCAGCAGTTTAGGAACAGTTACGAACACTGAAGCTTTCTTT	CASSLGTVTNTEAFF
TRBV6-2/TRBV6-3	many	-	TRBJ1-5	TGTGCCAGCAGTTATGAGGACGGGAGTCTCTTTAATCAGCCCCAGCATTTT	CASSYEDGSLFNQPQHF
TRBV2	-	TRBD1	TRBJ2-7	TGTGCCAGCAGTGAACTCCGGGACAGGGGCTACGAGCAGTACTTC	CASSELRDRGYEQYF
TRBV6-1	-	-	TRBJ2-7	TGTGCCAGCAGTGTCCGGTACTACGAGCAGTACTTC	CASSVRYYEQYF
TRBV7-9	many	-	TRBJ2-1	TGTGCCAGCAGCTTAAGCCCCTCGGGGAATGAGCAGTTCTTC	CASSLSPSGNEQFF
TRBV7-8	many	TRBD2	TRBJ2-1	TGTGCCAGCAGCCCCCCACTAGCGGGAAGGGGCAATGAGCAGTTCTTC	CASSPPLAGRGNEQFF
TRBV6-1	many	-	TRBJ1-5	TGTGCCAGCAGTGAAGGAGGGCCGCTGACCCAGCATTTT	CASSEGGPLTQHF
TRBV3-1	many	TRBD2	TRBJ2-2	TGTGCCAGCAGCCCGCTAGCGGGGGGGCTTACCGGGGAGCTGTTTTTT	CASSPLAGGLTGELFF
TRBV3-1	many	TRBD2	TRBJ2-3	TGTGCCAGCAGCCAAGATCTTAGCGGGGGGTCCGATACGCAGTATTTT	CASSQDLSGGSDTQYF
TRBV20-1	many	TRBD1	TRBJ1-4	TGCAGTGCTAGAGATAGACAGGGCTTGGACGAAAAACTGTTTTTT	CSARDRQGLDEKLFF
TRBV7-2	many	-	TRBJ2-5	TGTGCCAGCAGCACCGATCCCTGGGGCCGCCAAGAGACCCAGTACTTC	CASSTDPWGRQETQYF
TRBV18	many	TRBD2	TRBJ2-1	TGTGCCAGCTCACCAAAGCGGGAGGGATCCTACAATGAGCAGTTCTTC	CASSPKREGSYNEQFF
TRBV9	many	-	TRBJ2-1	TGTGCCAGCAGCCCGGGCGGGCGTGGCATTGAGCAGTTCTTC	CASSPGGRGIEQFF
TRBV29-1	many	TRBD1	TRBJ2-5	TGCAGCGTTGAAGATGGGACAGGGCGGCAAGAGACCCAGTACTTC	CSVEDGTGRQETQYF
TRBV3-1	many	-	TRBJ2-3	TGTGCCAGCAGCCCAGGCCCAGATACGCAGTATTTT	CASSPGPDTQYF
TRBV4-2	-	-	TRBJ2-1	TGTGCCAGCAGCCATGGCGGGTGGGACAATGAGCAGTTCTTC	CASSHGGWDNEQFF